The T cell receptor beta chain described here comes from a study of OX40 agonist ivuxolimab in advanced cancers. General study findings and limits: No antigen was identified for the clonally expanded peripheral T cells.

This CDR3 comprises 15 residues. Sequenced by immunoSEQ multiplex PCR; TCRdb stores in-frame clones only, minus some. The data contain about 5,500 clones, roughly 84% of them singletons. With regard to this clone: Its antigen remains unidentified.

This chain connects TRBV12-1 to TRBJ1-1; TRBD1 was called by the table and not checked on the DNA. TRBV12-1 is a listed pseudogene. This TCR was sampled from an adult with an advanced solid tumor such as melanoma, head and neck, liver or kidney cancer. Sequencing used CD4+ or CD8+ T cells sorted from blood, obtained in a trial of the OX40 agonist ivuxolimab. The DNA of the CDR3 is TGTGCCAGCAGCCAGAACAGGGTGGGGTACACTGAAGCTTTCTTT. It specifies CASSQNRVGYTEAFF.